This entry describes one T cell receptor (beta chain). Original processing methods: Nucleated cell counts were estimated from reference gene primer amplification. Repertoires were generated with immunoSEQ multiplex PCR, while TCRdb's copy carries only in-frame clones and drops some. V and J calls and clone size come straight from that table; D and trimming were deduced from the DNA. The table has around 230,000 clones, around four fifths seen once. Researchers sorted participants into cohorts using their self-reported clinical history. The entry originates in a study of blood T cell repertoires in COVID-19. Study in general: Specimens from acute and convalescent COVID-19 originated in the United States, Italy and Spain. PBMCs, B-cell-depleted T cells, or T cells provided the cDNA or gDNA that made up the material.

Germline CDR1 KGHSH, CDR2 LQKENI. V was cut by 2 bases and J by 2 bases, with 8 bases left in between. This CDR3 is built from 14 residues. The chain is built from TRBV18 and TRBJ2-3; weak D call: TRBD2 (5 bases). This TCR was sampled from a man aged 35-49 years who had recovered from COVID-19. Material for sequencing was PBMCs or T cells enriched from blood (not recorded which). The CDR3 sequence: CASSPATNTDTQYF. As DNA, the CDR3 is TGTGCCAGCTCACCAGCGACTAACACAGATACGCAGTATTTT.